A single sample gave rise to the 25 T cell receptor beta chains below, sequenced in a study of tumor and adjacent non-tumor tissue in lung cancer. RNA was extracted from bulk tissue without any cell sorting. Distant lung tissue was collected more than 3 cm away from the tumor edge. Three rounds of nested PCR, following a modified ARM-PCR protocol, produced the TCRbeta library. TCRdb redid the calling of the multiplex PCR reads with MiXCR, one entry per CDR3 protein. This table has some 68,000 distinct CDR3 sequences, roughly 77% appearing once. Sample: distant non-tumor lung tissue. These receptors came from a man aged 55 to 70 with non-small cell lung cancer.

About this clonotype: The germline gene is not matched at one end of the junction; a read error may be the cause. The chain has TRBV4-1 and TRBJ2-5, with D perhaps TRBD2 (5 bases). CDR3 length equals 12 residues. Germline V CDR1 and CDR2: MGHRA, YSYEKL. This CDR3 is CASSQREETQNF. In DNA, the CDR3 is TGCGCCAGCAGCCAACGGGAAGAGACCCAGAATTTC.

About this clonotype: A much larger clone sits a single nucleotide away, making a read error possible. This chain links TRBV7-9 with TRBJ2-5; D unresolved. CDR1 is SEHNR, CDR2 FQNEAQ, per germline (reference sequence). Trimming took off 1 base at V and 1 base at J, with 7 bases between the two ends. The CDR3 is made up of 14 amino acids. The CDR3 here is CASSLDGSQETQYF. CDR3 nucleotide sequence: TGTGCCAGCAGCTTAGACGGATCCCAAGAGACCCAGTACTTC. Complete variable domain (other parts from reference TRBV7-9 and TRBJ2-5): DTGVSQNPRHKITKRGQNVTFRCDPISEHNRLYWYRQTLGQGPEFLTYFQNEAQLEKSRLLSDRFSAERPKGSFSTLEIQRTEQGDSAMYLCASSLDGSQETQYFGPGTRLLVL.

This chain joins TRBV6-6 and TRBJ2-7, with a possible D match to TRBD1 (6 bases). Germline values: CDR1 MNHNY, CDR2 SVGAGI (reference sequence). The CDR3 loop spans 14 amino acids. V lost 8 bases to trimming and J lost 0 bases, with 14 bases between them. The CDR3 sequence is CASGWDTSSYEQYF. In DNA form, the CDR3 reads TGTGCCAGCGGATGGGACACGAGCTCCTACGAGCAGTACTTC.

On this clonotype: Given the absence of the conserved phenylalanine or tryptophan at the CDR3 end, a read error is likely. The chain recombines TRBV7-9 with TRBJ1-2, with no clear D. The CDR3 has 13 residues. V dropped 1 base and J dropped 3 bases, with 6 bases sitting between them. Germline V lookup: CDR1 SEHNR, CDR2 FQNEAQ (reference sequence). The CDR3 DNA reads TGTGCCAGCAGCTTAGAAGGAGACTATGGCTACACCCTT. It encodes CASSLEGDYGYTL.

A word on this clonotype: One end of the junction does not line up with germline, which may come from a read error. The genes are TRBV12-3 or TRBV12-4 and TRBJ2-2; the match to TRBD2 covers 7 bases. CDR3 length: 15 residues. CDR3 region: CASSLRLADTRELFF. CDR3 DNA sequence: TGTGCCAGCAGTTTGAGGCTAGCGGACACCCGGGAGCTGTTTTTT.

The CDR3 reads CASSYPSGTWELFF. CDR3 nucleotides: TGTGCCAGCAGCTACCCTAGTGGGACCTGGGAGCTGTTTTTT. The chain has TRBV11-1 and TRBJ2-2, with D perhaps matching TRBD1 or TRBD2 (5 bases each). The V gene lost 4 bases and the J gene lost 9 bases, with 15 bases spanning the gap. CDR3 length: 14 amino acids. Germline values: CDR1 SGHAT, CDR2 FQDESV (reference sequence).

The V gene is TRBV20-1, the J gene TRBJ2-7; the match to TRBD1 covers 9 bases. CDR1 and CDR2 from the germline V gene are DFQATT and SNEGSKA (reference sequence). There are 14 residues in the CDR3. Losses at the gene ends were 8 bases for V and 6 bases for J; bases not matched to a gene: 14. The CDR3 loop reads CSPTGTGTICEQYF. The CDR3 region has the DNA TGCAGTCCCACCGGGACAGGGACCATCTGCGAGCAGTACTTC.

Worth noting for this clonotype: The conserved phenylalanine or tryptophan normally closing the CDR3 is absent here, so this likely arose from a read error. The DNA is left out, because the CDR3 cannot be placed on it with certainty; the CDR3 is given as TCRdb lists it. This chain uses TRBV6-1 with TRBJ2-1; the tabulated D call, TRBD1, remains unverified against the DNA. From its first to its last residue, the CDR3 has 15 amino acids. From germline, CDR1 is MNHNS and CDR2 SASEGT. CDR3 sequence: CASSEVWDRDNEQLY.

Concerning this clonotype itself: Without the conserved terminal phenylalanine or tryptophan, this CDR3 likely stems from a read error. The V and J genes are TRBV28 and TRBJ2-7; a possible D gene is TRBD2 (6 bases). V lost 7 bases to trimming and J lost 4 bases, with 14 bases between them. Germline loops: CDR1 MDHEN, CDR2 SYDVKM. This CDR3 has 13 residues. CDR3 nucleotide sequence: TGTGCCAGCATTGGGCGGGGTCCATACGAGCAGTACCTC. Protein product: CASIGRGPYEQYL.

This clonotype occurred once. As the CDR3 is not closed by the conserved phenylalanine or tryptophan, this likely results from a read error. The V and J genes are TRBV6-6 and TRBJ2-7; D remains ambiguous. CDR1 MNHNY and CDR2 SVGAGI come from the germline V gene (reference sequence). The CDR3 consists of 14 residues. The CDR3 protein is CASGYGLWAYEQYY. CDR3 in DNA: TGTGCCAGCGGTTACGGGCTTTGGGCCTACGAGCAGTACTAC.

As to this clonotype: The junction does not match germline at one end; this may be a read error. The rearrangement joins TRBV6-1 to TRBJ2-2; weak D call: TRBD2 (6 bases). The CDR3 is 14 residues long. Per the germline V gene, CDR1 is MNHNS and CDR2 is SASEGT. The CDR3 coding sequence is TGTGCCAGCAGTACAGTGGGAGGCACCGGGGAGCTGTTCTTT. Translating it yields CASSTVGGTGELFF.

The CDR3, as DNA: TGTACCAACAGCTCTTCCGGGACAGGGTGGGAGACCCAGTACTTC. Amino acids: CTNSSSGTGWETQYF. The rearrangement links TRBV7-8 to TRBJ2-5; 9 bases fit TRBD1. Germline CDR1 is SGHVS and CDR2 is FQNEAQ. This CDR3 has 15 residues.

Note on this clonotype: Since a much larger clone is just one base distant, this may be a read error. This chain connects TRBV7-9 to TRBJ2-3, with 7 bases identical to TRBD2. Trimming at V came to 5 bases and at J to 8 bases, leaving 10 bases not matched to a gene. This CDR3 comprises 14 residues. CDR1 and CDR2 (germline): SEHNR, FQNEAQ (reference sequence). CDR3: CASSLRLATGTQYF. DNA for the CDR3: TGTGCCAGCAGCCTTCGACTAGCAACCGGTACGCAGTATTTT.

The J gene is TRBJ1-1, the V gene TRBV24-1, with D unresolved. There are 15 residues in the CDR3. Germline V CDR1 and CDR2: KGHDR, SFDVKD. V lost 2 bases and J lost 1, with 10 bases in between. CDR3 nucleotides: TGTGCCACCAGTGATTCGACGCATAGGAACACTGAAGCTTTCTTT. Translation: CATSDSTHRNTEAFF.

This clonotype was seen ten or more times. This chain joins TRBV6-5 and TRBJ2-7; possible D gene TRBD2, 5 bases. The CDR3 contains 15 residues. Trimming removed 0 bases at V and 0 bases at J, with 9 bases between. CDR1 and CDR2 from the germline V gene are MNHEY and SVGAGI. The CDR3 region is CASSYSAGLSYEQYF. CDR3 DNA sequence: TGTGCCAGCAGTTACTCGGCGGGTCTCTCCTACGAGCAGTACTTC.

A note on this clonotype: The junction and the germline gene differ at one end; a read error may be behind it. The CDR3 sequence is CACSATRARGNEQFF. In DNA form, the CDR3 reads TGTGCCTGCAGTGCGACTAGAGCCAGGGGGAATGAGCAGTTCTTC. The V call is TRBV6-1, the J call TRBJ2-1, with D perhaps TRBD1 (7 bases). The CDR3 sequence is 15 residues long. CDR1 is MNHNS, CDR2 SASEGT, per germline.

This clonotype was detected once. One end of the junction is discordant with germline, which a read error may explain. The rearrangement links TRBV20-1 to TRBJ2-1; TRBD2 matches 14 bases. Germline CDR1 reads DFQATT; CDR2 reads SNEGSKA (reference sequence). This CDR3 has 16 amino acids. DNA for the CDR3: TGCAATGCTAGTATCCCGGGACTAGCGGGAGTTGGTGAGCAGCTCTTC. It encodes CNASIPGLAGVGEQLF.

The V and J genes are TRBV2 and TRBJ1-4; no clear D gene. Germline values: CDR1 SNHLY, CDR2 FYNNEI. There are 14 residues in the CDR3. V shed 3 bases and J shed 6 bases, with 11 bases lying between them. The CDR3 DNA is TGTGCCAGCAGTGACTCTATGGCGGATGAAAAACTGTTTTTT. Encoded protein: CASSDSMADEKLFF.

This clonotype occurred a few times. Relative to the germline gene, one junction end is altered; a read error may explain this. This chain uses TRBV11-1 with TRBJ2-2; D perhaps matches TRBD2 (5 bases). The CDR3 spans 14 residues. Germline V lookup: CDR1 SGHAT, CDR2 FQDESV (reference sequence). This CDR3 is CASSYTSGTWELFF. Here the CDR3 DNA reads TGTGCCAGCAGCTATACTAGTGGTACTTGGGAGCTATTTTTT.

Points on this clonotype: In this CDR3 the conserved last residue, phenylalanine or tryptophan, is missing, so a read error is likely. The chain combines TRBV6-5 with TRBJ2-7; D not certain. Germline V gene sequence: CDR1 MNHEY, CDR2 SVGAGI. The CDR3 has 14 amino acids. The CDR3 here is CASSLAAFFYEQYL. The CDR3 nucleotides are TGTGCTAGCAGTCTGGCCGCCTTCTTCTACGAGCAGTACTTG.

This clonotype came up a few times. V usage is TRBV14 and J usage is TRBJ2-1, with no clear D. Per the germline V gene, CDR1 is SGHDN and CDR2 is FVKESK. The CDR3 length is 14 residues. V was cut by 4 bases and J by 5 bases, with 12 bases left in between. The DNA of the CDR3 is TGTGCCAGCAGCCTTATGACGGGCCACAATGAGCAGTTCTTC. Protein product: CASSLMTGHNEQFF.

In regard to this clonotype: The junction and the germline gene differ at one end; a read error may be behind it. The genes are TRBV5-4 and TRBJ1-1, with 7 bases that match TRBD1. This CDR3 spans 14 amino acids. Germline loops: CDR1 SGHNT, CDR2 YYREEE (reference sequence). CDR3 DNA: TGTGCAAGCAACTCACAGGGGCGGGGAACTGAAGCTTTCTTT. It yields the protein CASNSQGRGTEAFF.

Remarks on this clonotype: Here the CDR3 omits its conserved ending phenylalanine or tryptophan, so a read error is the likely source. The chain recombines TRBV29-1 with TRBJ1-4; D unclear. Germline loops: CDR1 SQVTM, CDR2 ANQGSEA. This CDR3 contains 12 residues. CDR3 sequence: CSSMDLNERLFI. The CDR3 DNA is TGCAGCTCAATGGACCTTAATGAAAGACTGTTTATT.

V usage is TRBV11-1 and J usage is TRBJ2-5; no firm D call. The CDR3 is 14 residues long. The germline CDR1 and CDR2 sequences are SGHAT and FQDESV (reference sequence). With 5 bases removed from V and 1 base from J, the gap between germline ends came to 11 bases. The CDR3 region is CASSKDACQETQYF. CDR3 nucleotides: TGTGCCAGCAGCAAAGATGCGTGCCAAGAGACCCAGTACTTC.

The V gene is TRBV6-1, the J gene TRBJ2-7; tentatively, D is TRBD1 (6 bases). Deletions cut 4 bases from V and 0 bases from J, with 10 bases between. The V gene's germline CDR1 is MNHNS and CDR2 SASEGT. The CDR3 extends over 14 amino acids. CDR3 in DNA: TGTGCCAGCAGTGGAGCAGGGGCCTCCTACGAGCAGTACTTC. Its protein is CASSGAGASYEQYF.